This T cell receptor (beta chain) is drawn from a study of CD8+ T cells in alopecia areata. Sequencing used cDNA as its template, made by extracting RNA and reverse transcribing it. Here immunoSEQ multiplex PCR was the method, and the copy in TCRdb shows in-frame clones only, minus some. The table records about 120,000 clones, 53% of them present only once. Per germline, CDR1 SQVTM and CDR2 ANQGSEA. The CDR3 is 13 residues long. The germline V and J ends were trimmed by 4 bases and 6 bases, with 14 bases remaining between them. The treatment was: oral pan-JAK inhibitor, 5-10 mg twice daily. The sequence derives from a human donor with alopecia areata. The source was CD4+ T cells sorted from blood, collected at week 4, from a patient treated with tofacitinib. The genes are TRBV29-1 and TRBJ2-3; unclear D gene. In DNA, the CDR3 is TGCAGCGTTGGTGGGCGTTCGGTGGATACGCAGTATTTT. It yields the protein CSVGGRSVDTQYF.